The 20 T cell receptor beta chains below all came from one sample that was sequenced in a study of cytomegalovirus exposure and HLA in healthy donors. Researchers ran the PCR with 60 Vbeta and 13 Jbeta primers. The assay was immunoSEQ multiplex PCR, and TCRdb's table has in-frame clones only and misses some. The sample shows 150,000 or so clones, less than 10% of them seen only once. The sequencing sample was made of PBMCs. Receptors originate from a man between 45 and 60 years old in good health and CMV-seronegative.

The chain uses TRBV10-3 and TRBJ1-6, with a weak D call TRBD1 (6 bases). Trimming removed 2 bases at V and 3 bases at J, with 11 bases between. Germline CDR1 reads ENHRY; CDR2 reads SYGVKD. The length of the CDR3 is 16 residues. The CDR3 DNA reads TGTGCCATCAGTGAGATCAAGGACAGCTATAATTCACCCCTCCACTTT. Protein: CAISEIKDSYNSPLHF.

This clone was detected only a few times. J is TRBJ2-7 and V is TRBV19, with 8 bases identical to TRBD2. V trimming: 3 bases; J trimming: 1 base; junction bases outside the gene matches: 8. This CDR3 has 16 amino acids. Germline CDR1 LNHDA, CDR2 SQIVND (reference sequence). Here the CDR3 DNA reads TGTGCCAGTAGTATCTCTGGCGGGGGGCTGTCCTACGAGCAGTACTTC. This encodes CASSISGGGLSYEQYF.

This clone was observed a handful of times. The CDR3 DNA sequence: TGTGCCAGTACTACAGGGGGCGTGGGCACTGAAGCTTTCTTT. This gives the protein CASTTGGVGTEAFF. The V and J genes are TRBV19 and TRBJ1-1; 9 positions match TRBD1. The germline gives CDR1 LNHDA, CDR2 SQIVND (reference sequence). The V gene end was trimmed by 7 bases and the J gene end by 4 bases; junction bases not matched to a gene: 7. The CDR3 runs 14 residues.

This chain uses TRBV7-6 with TRBJ1-2; 7 nucleotides match TRBD1. This CDR3 is built from 16 residues. V shed 4 bases, J shed 1 base, and the junction held 9 bases outside the gene matches. Germline V gene lookup returns CDR1 SGHVS and CDR2 FNYEAQ. The CDR3 nucleotides are TGTGCCAGCAGCTCGATGACAGGGCCGGGTAACTATGGCTACACCTTC. Encoded protein: CASSSMTGPGNYGYTF.

This rearrangement joins TRBV29-1 to TRBJ2-2, with D possibly matching TRBD1 (8 bases). Germline V gives CDR1 SQVTM, CDR2 ANQGSEA. This CDR3 is 15 amino acids long. V gave up 4 bases and J gave up 4 bases, with 16 bases separating them. The CDR3 region is CSVGGGTGSTGELFF. CDR3 coding DNA: TGCAGCGTTGGGGGGGGGACAGGCTCCACCGGGGAGCTGTTTTTT.

A few counts support this clone. The chain carries TRBV19 and TRBJ1-5, with D perhaps TRBD1 (5 bases). Germline CDR1 and CDR2: LNHDA and SQIVND (reference sequence). The CDR3 spans 16 residues. V lost 6 bases to trimming and J lost 2 bases, with 17 bases between them. The DNA of the CDR3 is TGTGCCAGTAGCCGGATGGGGGGGTTCGGCAATCAGCCCCAGCATTTT. Translation: CASSRMGGFGNQPQHF.

The chain uses TRBV28 and TRBJ1-2; D is perhaps TRBD1 (6 bases). Germline CDR1 is MDHEN and CDR2 is SYDVKM. V was shortened by 5 bases and J by 3 bases, with 13 bases between the two germline ends. CDR3 length equals 14 residues. CDR3 nucleotide sequence: TGTGCCAGCAGTACCCCGGGACACCACTATGGCTACACCTTC. Translating it yields CASSTPGHHYGYTF.

This clone was counted only a few times. V gene TRBV30 combines with J gene TRBJ1-3; maybe TRBD1 (6 bases). The germline V gene encodes CDR1 GTSNPN and CDR2 SVGIG (reference sequence). Trimming cost V 0 bases and J 3 bases, with 6 bases left between them. The CDR3 has 13 residues. CDR3 sequence: CAWSVQGGNTIYF. CDR3 bases: TGTGCCTGGAGTGTACAGGGTGGAAACACCATATATTTT.

The chain carries TRBV5-1 and TRBJ2-3; maybe TRBD1 (6 bases). Germline values: CDR1 SGHRS, CDR2 YFSETQ. The CDR3 extends over 15 amino acids. Trimming pared 6 bases from V and 5 bases from J, leaving 19 bases between. In DNA, the CDR3 is TGCGCCAGCAACCTGAGGGCAGGGGCCGGAGATACGCAGTATTTT. It is translated as CASNLRAGAGDTQYF. The whole variable domain, filled in from reference TRBV5-1 and TRBJ2-3, reads KAGVTQTPRYLIKTRGQQVTLSCSPISGHRSVSWYQQTPGQGLQFLFEYFSETQRNKGNFPGRFSGRQFSNSRSEMNVSTLELGDSALYLCASNLRAGAGDTQYFGPGTRLTVL.

The chain links TRBV13 to TRBJ2-3, with D possibly TRBD2 on 7 matching bases. Trimming removed 4 bases at V and 6 bases at J, with 20 bases between. The CDR3 spans 16 residues. Germline V lookup: CDR1 PRHDT, CDR2 FYEKMQ (reference sequence). The CDR3 reads CASSSRTRTVGDTQYF. Written as DNA, the CDR3 is TGTGCCAGCAGCTCCCGGACTAGGACAGTAGGTGATACGCAGTATTTT.

The J gene is TRBJ2-5, the V gene TRBV30; D remains ambiguous. Per the germline V gene, CDR1 is GTSNPN and CDR2 is SVGIG (reference sequence). V dropped 0 bases and J dropped 4 bases, with 12 bases sitting between them. The CDR3 covers 14 residues. CDR3 coding DNA: TGTGCCTGGAGTGTACATAAAACCGTAGAGACCCAGTACTTC. Protein product: CAWSVHKTVETQYF.

This clone has just a few counts. This rearrangement joins TRBV6-6 to TRBJ2-7, with 8 positions matching TRBD2. The CDR3 length is 14 residues. The germline V gene encodes CDR1 MNHNY and CDR2 SVGAGI (reference sequence). Trimming cost V 11 bases and J 6 bases; bases outside gene matches: 15. In DNA form, the CDR3 reads TGTGCCCCTGAATCCCTCAGGGGACTAGGCGAGCAGTACTTC. This translates into CAPESLRGLGEQYF.

This clone was counted a few times. The chain has TRBV10-1 and TRBJ2-1; D not resolved. CDR1 and CDR2 (germline): WNHNN, SYGVQD (reference sequence). The CDR3 sequence is 11 residues long. V was clipped by 3 bases and J by 10 bases, with 7 bases between them. The CDR3 sequence: CASSDDLEQFF. The CDR3 DNA follows: TGCGCCAGCAGTGACGACTTGGAGCAGTTCTTC.

This clone was seen more than once but under ten times. The rearrangement joins TRBV29-1 to TRBJ2-1; D possibly corresponds to TRBD1 (5 bases). The CDR3 is 16 residues long. Germline assignment: CDR1 SQVTM and CDR2 ANQGSEA. Trimming removed 4 bases from V and 2 bases from J, with 18 bases in between. In nucleotides, the CDR3 is TGCAGCGTTGGGGGCCCCAGTGGCAGGGCCTACAATGAGCAGTTCTTC. As protein: CSVGGPSGRAYNEQFF.

This clone was seen only a few times. V usage is TRBV30 and J usage is TRBJ2-5, with TRBD2 matching over 8 bases. The CDR3 has 14 residues. Germline values: CDR1 GTSNPN, CDR2 SVGIG (reference sequence). Trimming took 2 bases from V and 7 from J; bases not matched to a gene: 9. CDR3 coding DNA: TGTGCCTGGAGTCCGGGACTAGGTTCATGGACCCAGTACTTC. This gives the protein CAWSPGLGSWTQYF.

There are many counts of this clone. The chain has TRBV7-9 and TRBJ1-4; TRBD1 matches at 8 bases. The CDR3 totals 14 residues. The ends lost 2 bases at V and 7 bases at J; junction bases unmatched: 3. Germline lookup yields CDR1 SEHNR and CDR2 FQNEAQ (reference sequence). The CDR3 nucleotides are TGTGCCAGCAGCTTAAACAGGGGGACTGAAAAACTGTTTTTT. Amino acids: CASSLNRGTEKLFF.

V usage is TRBV5-1 and J usage is TRBJ2-7; 7 positions agree with TRBD1. CDR3 length equals 13 residues. V lost 6 bases, J lost 3 bases, and 6 bases stayed unmatched. Germline V gene sequence: CDR1 SGHRS, CDR2 YFSETQ. CDR3 nucleotide sequence: TGCGCCAGCAACCGGGACAGTCTCTACGAGCAGTACTTC. Its protein product is CASNRDSLYEQYF.

This clone has just a few counts. The CDR3 nucleotides read TGTGCCAGCTCACCACGAGGCCAGGGGCTAACTGAAGCTTTCTTT. This codes for CASSPRGQGLTEAFF. This chain connects TRBV18 to TRBJ1-1, with D perhaps TRBD1 (6 bases). Germline-derived CDR1 and CDR2 are KGHSH and LQKENI. V lost 1 base to trimming and J lost 5 bases, with 14 bases between them. CDR3 length: 15 amino acids. Supplemented by reference TRBV18 and TRBJ1-1, the full variable domain reads NAGVMQNPRHLVRRRGQEARLRCSPMKGHSHVYWYRQLPEEGLKFMVYLQKENIIDESGMPKERFSAEFPKEGPSILRIQQVVRGDSAAYFCASSPRGQGLTEAFFGQGTRLTVV.

This clone turned up a few times. The V and J genes are TRBV15 and TRBJ2-2; D may be TRBD1 (5 bases). V lost 1 base and J 7 bases, leaving 10 bases between the germline ends. In germline, CDR1 is LNHNV, CDR2 YYDKDF (reference sequence). This CDR3 has 14 amino acids. This chain's CDR3 is CATSRVAGYGELFF. The CDR3 DNA follows: TGTGCCACCAGCAGAGTTGCAGGGTACGGGGAGCTGTTTTTT.

This clone has a handful of counts. One junction end disagrees with the germline gene, perhaps due to a read error. J is TRBJ2-7 and V is TRBV7-7, with 11 bases matching TRBD2. Germline V gene lookup returns CDR1 SSHAT and CDR2 FNYEAQ (reference sequence). There are 14 residues in the CDR3. The CDR3 reads CASSLASGGMEQYF. CDR3 nucleotide sequence: TGTGCTAGCAGCTTGGCTAGCGGGGGGATGGAGCAGTACTTC.